Listed below are T cell receptor beta chains from one sample, sequenced in a study of blood T cells in healthy people across ages. TCRdb reprocessed the 5' RACE reads with MiXCR, giving one entry per CDR3 protein. The sample shows about 1.5 million distinct CDR3 sequences, about 42% of them seen only once. Sequencing was carried out using blood. Receptors originate from a woman aged 18-30 years in good health. Each CDR3 is given with its conserved first and last residue. The D gene is left open where the match is weak. Size values are once, few and many counts, or a class for expanded clones, and some rows have none.

D gene: NA
J gene: TRBJ2-2
clone size: few
V gene: TRBV28
CDR3 protein: CASSFLDKTGELFF
CDR3 DNA: TGTGCCAGCAGTTTCCTGGACAAAACCGGGGAGCTGTTTTTT

D gene: TRBD1
J gene: TRBJ2-7
clone size: NA
V gene: TRBV27
CDR3 protein: CASSLRQGVPLEQYF
CDR3 DNA: TGTGCCAGCAGTCTCAGACAGGGGGTTCCCTTAGAGCAGTACTTC

D gene: NA
J gene: TRBJ1-2
clone size: NA
V gene: TRBV29-1
CDR3 protein: CSATHNYGYTF
CDR3 DNA: TGCAGCGCCACACATAACTATGGCTACACCTTC

D gene: NA
J gene: TRBJ2-7
clone size: NA
V gene: TRBV12-3/TRBV12-4
CDR3 protein: CASSLSPPQGQQYF
CDR3 DNA: TGTGCCAGCAGTTTAAGCCCCCCACAGGGCCAGCAGTACTTC

D gene: NA
J gene: TRBJ2-5
clone size: once
V gene: TRBV29-1
CDR3 protein: CSFPNRVGQTQYF
CDR3 DNA: TGCAGCTTCCCGAACAGGGTTGGACAGACCCAGTACTTC

D gene: TRBD2
J gene: TRBJ2-3
clone size: NA
V gene: TRBV9
CDR3 protein: CASSISGRAVKADTQYF
CDR3 DNA: TGTGCCAGCAGCATTAGCGGGAGGGCCGTAAAGGCAGATACGCAGTATTTT

D gene: NA
J gene: TRBJ2-1
clone size: few
V gene: TRBV30
CDR3 protein: CAWSAASYNEQFF
CDR3 DNA: TGTGCCTGGAGCGCAGCCTCCTACAATGAGCAGTTCTTC

D gene: NA
J gene: TRBJ2-7
clone size: many
V gene: TRBV20-1
CDR3 protein: CSAPRLDLPYEQYF
CDR3 DNA: TGCAGTGCTCCCAGACTAGACCTTCCCTACGAGCAGTACTTC

D gene: NA
J gene: TRBJ1-5
clone size: NA
V gene: TRBV20-1
CDR3 protein: CSAQWGGSSNQPQHF
CDR3 DNA: TGCAGTGCCCAGTGGGGGGGAAGCAGCAATCAGCCCCAGCATTTT

D gene: TRBD1
J gene: TRBJ2-3
clone size: many
V gene: TRBV6-6
CDR3 protein: CASSRDSTDTQYF
CDR3 DNA: TGTGCCAGCAGCCGGGACAGTACAGATACGCAGTATTTT

D gene: NA
J gene: TRBJ2-7
clone size: NA
V gene: TRBV3-1
CDR3 protein: CAGSQGAGQATYEQYF
CDR3 DNA: TGTGCCGGCAGCCAAGGAGCGGGACAGGCCACCTACGAGCAGTACTTC

D gene: TRBD1
J gene: TRBJ2-5
clone size: NA
V gene: TRBV6-5
CDR3 protein: CASSYYGTGSNEQYF
CDR3 DNA: TGTGCCAGCAGTTACTATGGGACAGGGAGCAATGAGCAGTACTTC

D gene: TRBD2
J gene: TRBJ2-5
clone size: NA
V gene: TRBV11-2
CDR3 protein: CASSLGGGGPQGTQYF
CDR3 DNA: TGTGCCAGCAGCTTAGGCGGGGGGGGACCCCAAGGGACCCAGTACTTC

D gene: NA
J gene: TRBJ1-2
clone size: NA
V gene: TRBV29-1
CDR3 protein: CSDWDALGYGYTF
CDR3 DNA: TGCAGCGACTGGGACGCCTTAGGGTATGGCTACACCTTC

D gene: NA
J gene: TRBJ2-1
clone size: many
V gene: TRBV29-1
CDR3 protein: CSVDRGLNEQFF
CDR3 DNA: TGCAGCGTTGATCGGGGTTTAAATGAGCAGTTCTTC

D gene: NA
J gene: TRBJ1-5
clone size: NA
V gene: TRBV6-5
CDR3 protein: CASISKAGSNQPQHF
CDR3 DNA: TGTGCCAGCATCTCAAAGGCAGGGAGTAATCAGCCCCAGCATTTT

D gene: TRBD2
J gene: TRBJ2-5
clone size: NA
V gene: TRBV9
CDR3 protein: CASSAGGISGVETQYF
CDR3 DNA: TGTGCCAGCAGCGCCGGCGGTATTAGCGGGGTAGAGACCCAGTACTTC

D gene: NA
J gene: TRBJ2-1
clone size: NA
V gene: TRBV4-1
CDR3 protein: CASSQGSRGSSYNEQFF
CDR3 DNA: TGCGCCAGCAGCCAAGGCTCCCGCGGTAGCTCCTACAATGAGCAGTTCTTC

D gene: NA
J gene: TRBJ2-2
clone size: NA
V gene: TRBV29-1
CDR3 protein: CSAIQVTGELFF
CDR3 DNA: TGCAGCGCCATCCAAGTCACCGGGGAGCTGTTTTTT

D gene: NA
J gene: TRBJ2-1
clone size: few
V gene: TRBV15
CDR3 protein: CATSRERMEPNEQFF
CDR3 DNA: TGTGCCACCAGCAGAGAAAGGATGGAGCCTAATGAGCAGTTCTTC

D gene: TRBD1
J gene: TRBJ2-7
clone size: NA
V gene: TRBV2
CDR3 protein: CASSAGTGNNEQYF
CDR3 DNA: TGTGCCAGCAGTGCCGGGACAGGCAACAATGAGCAGTACTTC

D gene: TRBD1
J gene: TRBJ2-3
clone size: NA
V gene: TRBV5-1
CDR3 protein: CASSEGQGAGGITDTQYF
CDR3 DNA: TGCGCCAGCAGCGAAGGACAGGGGGCGGGGGGGATCACAGATACGCAGTATTTT

D gene: NA
J gene: TRBJ2-1
clone size: NA
V gene: TRBV28
CDR3 protein: CASSSRFKADHEQFF
CDR3 DNA: TGTGCCAGCAGTTCCAGATTCAAGGCGGATCATGAGCAGTTCTTC

D gene: NA
J gene: TRBJ1-1
clone size: few
V gene: TRBV4-1
CDR3 protein: CASSQVSPLNTEAFF
CDR3 DNA: TGCGCCAGCAGCCAAGTTTCACCTCTGAACACTGAAGCTTTCTTT

D gene: TRBD1
J gene: TRBJ2-1
clone size: NA
V gene: TRBV24-1
CDR3 protein: CATSDFAAGGDEQFF
CDR3 DNA: TGTGCCACCAGTGATTTTGCGGCAGGGGGCGATGAGCAGTTCTTC

D gene: TRBD2
J gene: TRBJ2-5
clone size: NA
V gene: TRBV7-6
CDR3 protein: CASSLTSGEYQETQYF
CDR3 DNA: TGTGCCAGCAGCTTGACTAGCGGGGAGTACCAAGAGACCCAGTACTTC

D gene: TRBD1
J gene: TRBJ2-3
clone size: few
V gene: TRBV4-3
CDR3 protein: CASSQSRQGTQYF
CDR3 DNA: TGCGCCAGCAGCCAAAGTAGACAGGGTACGCAGTATTTT

D gene: NA
J gene: TRBJ2-7
clone size: NA
V gene: TRBV12-3/TRBV12-4
CDR3 protein: CASSLRGQGPNEQYF
CDR3 DNA: TGTGCCAGCAGTTTACGGGGCCAGGGTCCCAATGAGCAGTACTTC

D gene: NA
J gene: TRBJ2-7
clone size: many
V gene: TRBV5-1
CDR3 protein: CASSIGRDHEQYF
CDR3 DNA: TGCGCCAGCAGCATAGGCAGGGATCACGAGCAGTACTTC

D gene: TRBD2
J gene: TRBJ2-1
clone size: few
V gene: TRBV29-1
CDR3 protein: CSPRRVLAGDNEQFF
CDR3 DNA: TGCAGCCCCCGTAGGGTACTAGCGGGGGACAATGAGCAGTTCTTC

D gene: NA
J gene: TRBJ1-2
clone size: few
V gene: TRBV4-3
CDR3 protein: CASSQEIQQGFYGYTF
CDR3 DNA: TGCGCCAGCAGCCAAGAAATTCAACAGGGCTTCTATGGCTACACCTTC

D gene: TRBD2
J gene: TRBJ2-1
clone size: NA
V gene: TRBV25-1
CDR3 protein: CASSEPGTSGAGEQFF
CDR3 DNA: TGTGCCAGCAGTGAACCCGGGACTAGCGGGGCTGGTGAGCAGTTCTTC

D gene: NA
J gene: TRBJ1-6
clone size: NA
V gene: TRBV28
CDR3 protein: CASSLTGRAWSSPLHF
CDR3 DNA: TGTGCCAGCAGTCTCACAGGGAGGGCATGGAGTTCACCCCTCCACTTT

D gene: NA
J gene: TRBJ2-7
clone size: NA
V gene: TRBV4-3
CDR3 protein: CASSQKDGGTYEQYF
CDR3 DNA: TGCGCCAGCAGCCAGAAAGATGGTGGCACTTACGAGCAGTACTTC

D gene: NA
J gene: TRBJ2-2
clone size: NA
V gene: TRBV7-2
CDR3 protein: CASSLEGSLSGELFF
CDR3 DNA: TGTGCCAGCAGCTTAGAAGGCAGCTTAAGCGGGGAGCTGTTTTTT

D gene: TRBD1
J gene: TRBJ1-2
clone size: many
V gene: TRBV28
CDR3 protein: CASTGQGPYGYTF
CDR3 DNA: TGTGCCAGCACCGGACAGGGGCCCTATGGCTACACCTTC

D gene: NA
J gene: TRBJ2-5
clone size: NA
V gene: TRBV4-3
CDR3 protein: CASSQGVAGGGETQYF
CDR3 DNA: TGCGCCAGCAGCCAAGGGGTTGCAGGAGGTGGCGAGACCCAGTACTTC

D gene: NA
J gene: TRBJ1-2
clone size: NA
V gene: TRBV12-3/TRBV12-4
CDR3 protein: CASKTHSYGYTF
CDR3 DNA: TGTGCCAGCAAAACACATTCCTATGGCTACACCTTC

D gene: NA
J gene: TRBJ1-2
clone size: NA
V gene: TRBV5-8
CDR3 protein: CASSETQLDGYTF
CDR3 DNA: TGTGCCAGCAGCGAAACCCAACTCGATGGCTACACCTTC

D gene: TRBD2
J gene: TRBJ2-7
clone size: NA
V gene: TRBV20-1
CDR3 protein: CSASPFQRGPYEQYF
CDR3 DNA: TGCAGTGCTAGCCCCTTTCAGCGGGGTCCCTACGAGCAGTACTTC

D gene: TRBD2
J gene: TRBJ2-1
clone size: few
V gene: TRBV4-1
CDR3 protein: CASSRITSGDDNEQFF
CDR3 DNA: TGCGCCAGCAGCCGTATTACTAGCGGGGACGACAATGAGCAGTTCTTC